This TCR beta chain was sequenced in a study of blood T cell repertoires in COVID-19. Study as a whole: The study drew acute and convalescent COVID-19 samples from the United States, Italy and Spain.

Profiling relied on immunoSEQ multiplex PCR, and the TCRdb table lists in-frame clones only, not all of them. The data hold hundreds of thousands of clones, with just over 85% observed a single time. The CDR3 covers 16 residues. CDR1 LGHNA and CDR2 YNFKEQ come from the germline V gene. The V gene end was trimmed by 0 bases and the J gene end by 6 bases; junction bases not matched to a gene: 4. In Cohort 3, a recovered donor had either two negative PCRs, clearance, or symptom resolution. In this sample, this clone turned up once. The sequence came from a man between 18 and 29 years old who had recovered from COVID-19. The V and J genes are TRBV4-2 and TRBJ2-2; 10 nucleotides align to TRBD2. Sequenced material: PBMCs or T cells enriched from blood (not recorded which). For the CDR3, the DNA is TGTGCCAGCAGCCAAGAGAAGCGGGGGGGATCCGGGGAGCTGTTTTTT. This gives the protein CASSQEKRGGSGELFF.